This T cell receptor (beta chain) emerged from a study of shared clonotypes between healthy human individuals. Points from the study as a whole: Naive subsets, compared against memory subsets, generally had larger estimated richness values.

TCRdb keeps only in-frame clones here, not all; method: immunoSEQ multiplex PCR. The sample has around 2.5 million clones, roughly 93% seen once; the top ten hold around 0.37%. Concerning this clone: Its antigen is as yet unknown.

The CDR3 is made up of 17 amino acids. V shed 0 bases, J shed 1 base, and the junction held 5 bases outside the gene matches. In germline, CDR1 is LGHNT, CDR2 FRNRAP. The chain links TRBV12-5 to TRBJ1-2; 10 bases are shared with TRBD1. This clonotype was sampled from a man aged 18 to 30 in good health. Some clones in this sample may be carry-over from other donors' samples. The sample taken for sequencing was naive CD4+ T cells from PBMCs. Described subset: CD45RA+ positively selected. CDR3 in DNA: TGTGCTAGTGGTTTGGTACTGGGACAGGGGAATAACTATGGCTACACCTTC. Translation: CASGLVLGQGNNYGYTF.